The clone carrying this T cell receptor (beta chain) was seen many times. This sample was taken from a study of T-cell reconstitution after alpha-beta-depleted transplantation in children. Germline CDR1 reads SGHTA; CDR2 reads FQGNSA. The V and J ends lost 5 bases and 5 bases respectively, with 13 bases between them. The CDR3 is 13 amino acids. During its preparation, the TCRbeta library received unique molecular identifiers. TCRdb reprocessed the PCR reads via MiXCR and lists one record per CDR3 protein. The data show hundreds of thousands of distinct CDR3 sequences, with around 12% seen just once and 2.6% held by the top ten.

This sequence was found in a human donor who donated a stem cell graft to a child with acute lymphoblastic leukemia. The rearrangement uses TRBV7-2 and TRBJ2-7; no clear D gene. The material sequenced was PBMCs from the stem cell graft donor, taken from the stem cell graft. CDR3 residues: CASSRDWADEQYF. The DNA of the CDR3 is TGTGCCAGCAGCCGCGACTGGGCCGACGAGCAGTACTTC.